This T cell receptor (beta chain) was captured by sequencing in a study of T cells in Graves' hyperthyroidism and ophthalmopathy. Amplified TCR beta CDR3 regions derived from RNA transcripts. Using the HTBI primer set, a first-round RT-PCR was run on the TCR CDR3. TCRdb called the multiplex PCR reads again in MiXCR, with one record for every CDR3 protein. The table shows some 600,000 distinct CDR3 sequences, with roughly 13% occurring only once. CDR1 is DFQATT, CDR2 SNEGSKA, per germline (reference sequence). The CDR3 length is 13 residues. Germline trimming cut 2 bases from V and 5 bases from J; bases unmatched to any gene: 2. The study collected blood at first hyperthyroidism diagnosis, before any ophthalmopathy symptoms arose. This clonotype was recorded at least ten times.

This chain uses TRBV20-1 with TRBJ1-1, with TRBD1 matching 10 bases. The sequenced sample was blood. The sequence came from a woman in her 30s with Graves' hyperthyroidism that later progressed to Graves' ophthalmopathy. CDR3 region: CSARRQGATEAFF. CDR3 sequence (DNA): TGCAGTGCTAGACGACAGGGGGCGACTGAAGCTTTCTTT.